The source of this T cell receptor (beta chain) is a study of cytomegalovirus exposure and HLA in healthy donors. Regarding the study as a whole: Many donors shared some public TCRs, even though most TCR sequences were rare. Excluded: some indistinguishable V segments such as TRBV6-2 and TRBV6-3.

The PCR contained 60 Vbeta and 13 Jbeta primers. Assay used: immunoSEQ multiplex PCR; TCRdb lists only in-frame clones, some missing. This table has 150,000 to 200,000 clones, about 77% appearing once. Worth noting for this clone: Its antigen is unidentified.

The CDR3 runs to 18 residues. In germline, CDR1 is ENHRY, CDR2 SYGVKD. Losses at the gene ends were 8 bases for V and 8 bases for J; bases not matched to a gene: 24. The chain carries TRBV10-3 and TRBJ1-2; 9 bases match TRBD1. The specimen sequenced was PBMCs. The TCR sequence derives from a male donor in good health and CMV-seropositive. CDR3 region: CAISSFVHRGQWRGGYTF. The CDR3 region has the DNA TGTGCCATCTCGAGTTTTGTTCACAGGGGGCAGTGGAGGGGCGGCTACACCTTC.